This TCR beta chain is drawn from a study of blood T cell repertoires in COVID-19. The protocol was immunoSEQ multiplex PCR, while the TCRdb copy is restricted to in-frame clones and leaves out a portion. The top ten hold roughly 13% of the sample, which has around 190,000 clones, around 83% seen once. V lost 5 bases to trimming and J lost 2 bases, with 18 bases between them. The CDR3 contains 16 residues. Per germline, CDR1 SEHNR and CDR2 FQNEAQ (reference sequence). Sequenced material: peripheral blood. This sequence was found in a human donor in a cohort sampled during active COVID-19. This sequence joins TRBV7-9 and TRBJ1-2; possible D gene TRBD1, 5 bases. The CDR3: CASSPSGGRGNYGYTF. The CDR3 nucleotides are TGTGCCAGCAGCCCCAGCGGGGGACGGGGAAACTATGGCTACACCTTC.